This TCR beta chain was identified in a study of CD8 T cells in Susac syndrome. Random-hexamer reverse transcription was applied to 0.5 to 1 ug RNA. TCRdb processed the immunoSEQ multiplex PCR reads anew with MiXCR; each CDR3 protein has one entry. Of approximately 160,000 distinct CDR3 sequences in the sample, about 96% were seen once. TEMRA cells were FACS-enriched, while CD8+ and CD4+ T cells were negatively isolated. As regards this clonotype: What it binds is not known.

Study-level points and caveats: Repertoires of Susac syndrome CD4+ T cells lacked clonal expansion.

The CDR3 loop spans 13 amino acids. Losses at the gene ends were 5 bases for V and 10 bases for J; bases not matched to a gene: 5. Germline V gives CDR1 MNHEY, CDR2 SMNVEV (reference sequence). The sample was CD4+ T cells from PBMCs. This rearrangement joins TRBV27 to TRBJ1-6, with 7 bases lining up with TRBD1. The clonotype comes from a human donor with Susac syndrome. This chain's CDR3 is CASSEQGRSPLHF. DNA for the CDR3: TGTGCCAGCAGTGAACAGGGGAGATCACCCCTCCACTTT.